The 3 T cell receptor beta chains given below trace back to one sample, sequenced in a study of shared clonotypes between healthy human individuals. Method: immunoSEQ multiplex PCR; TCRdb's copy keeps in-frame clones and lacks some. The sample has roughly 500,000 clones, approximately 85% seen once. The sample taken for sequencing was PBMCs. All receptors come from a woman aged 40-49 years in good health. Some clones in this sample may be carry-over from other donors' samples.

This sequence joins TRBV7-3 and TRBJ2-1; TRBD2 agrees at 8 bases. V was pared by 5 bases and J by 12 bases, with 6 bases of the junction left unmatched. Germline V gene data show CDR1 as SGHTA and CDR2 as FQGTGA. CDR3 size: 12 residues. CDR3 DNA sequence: TGTGCCAGCAGCGGAGCGGGAGAAAGGCAGTTCTTC. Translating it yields CASSGAGERQFF.

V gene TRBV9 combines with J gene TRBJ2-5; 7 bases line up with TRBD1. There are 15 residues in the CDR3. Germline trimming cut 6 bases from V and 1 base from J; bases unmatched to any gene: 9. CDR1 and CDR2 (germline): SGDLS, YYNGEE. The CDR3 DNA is TGTGCCAGCACCGAGACGGGACAGCCCCAAGAGACCCAGTACTTC. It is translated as CASTETGQPQETQYF.

CDR3 protein: CASKTSADNEQFF. The DNA for the CDR3 is TGTGCCAGCAAAACTAGCGCCGACAATGAGCAGTTCTTC. V and J are TRBV5-4 and TRBJ2-1, with 7 bases fitting TRBD2. CDR1 is SGHNT, CDR2 YYREEE, per germline (reference sequence). The CDR3 runs 13 residues. J was trimmed by 5 bases and V by 6 bases; bases with no gene match: 5.